A single sample gave rise to the 10 T cell receptor beta chains below, sequenced in a study of blood T cell repertoires in COVID-19. TCRdb's copy holds only in-frame clones and misses some; the assay was immunoSEQ multiplex PCR. The data contain 150,000 to 200,000 clones, roughly 86% of them singletons. The sample consisted of peripheral blood. The receptors derive from a woman aged 50 to 60 with acute or convalescent COVID-19.

This clone showed up just a few times. The chain joins TRBV3-1 (or the pseudogene TRBV3-2) to TRBJ2-2; 7 positions agree with TRBD1. J gave up 3 bases and V 1 base, and 2 bases lay outside the gene matches. From germline, CDR1 is LGHDT and CDR2 YNNKEL (reference sequence). The length of the CDR3 is 15 residues. CDR3 bases: TGTGCCAGCAGCCAAGGAACAGGGGACACCGGGGAGCTGTTTTTT. It encodes CASSQGTGDTGELFF.

V and J are TRBV7-2 and TRBJ2-1; 8 positions match TRBD1. The germline V gene encodes CDR1 SGHTA and CDR2 FQGNSA. This CDR3 spans 15 amino acids. Trimming cost V 4 bases and J 0 bases; bases outside gene matches: 2. In DNA form, the CDR3 reads TGTGCCAGCAGCTCCGACAGGGGCTCCTACAATGAGCAGTTCTTC. Its protein is CASSSDRGSYNEQFF.

Written as DNA, the CDR3 is TGCGCCAGCAGCTGGACTGGAGCCTACAATGAGCAGTTCTTC. Translation gives CASSWTGAYNEQFF. The V gene is TRBV5-1, the J gene TRBJ2-1; D may be TRBD2 (5 bases). CDR1 and CDR2 from the germline V gene are SGHRS and YFSETQ. This CDR3 comprises 14 residues. The germline V and J ends were trimmed by 3 bases and 2 bases, with 9 bases remaining between them.

CDR3 sequence (DNA): TGCGCCAGCAGTGCCGGGGGAGGCACAGATACGCAGTATTTT. This sequence encodes CASSAGGGTDTQYF. The chain is built from TRBV10-1 and TRBJ2-3, with D tentatively TRBD2 (6 bases). The CDR3 extends over 14 amino acids. The germline V gene encodes CDR1 WNHNN and CDR2 SYGVQD (reference sequence). V shed 4 bases and J shed 1 base, with 9 bases lying between them.

This clone was counted between two and nine times. The V gene is TRBV2, the J gene TRBJ1-3, with 7 bases aligning to TRBD1. The trim removed 7 bases at V and 6 bases at J, leaving 9 bases unmatched. The CDR3 consists of 14 residues. From germline, CDR1 is SNHLY and CDR2 FYNNEI. CDR3 DNA sequence: TGTGCCAGCACCCAACAGGGGACGTTAAACACCATATATTTT. Residues: CASTQQGTLNTIYF.

With respect to this clone: In the same sample, other DNA sequences code for this CDR3. This chain joins TRBV5-1 and TRBJ2-7; TRBD1 is a possible D gene (5 bases). The CDR3 is made up of 13 amino acids. From germline, CDR1 is SGHRS and CDR2 YFSETQ. Trimming cost V 2 bases and J 2 bases, with 8 bases left between them. In nucleotides, the CDR3 is TGCGCCAGCAGCTTAGGGGCGGCCTACGAGCAGTACTTC. Encoded protein: CASSLGAAYEQYF.

The chain is built from TRBV24-1 and TRBJ2-2; 7 bases match TRBD2. There are 14 residues in the CDR3. The V gene's germline CDR1 is KGHDR and CDR2 SFDVKD. After removal of 5 bases from V and 5 bases from J, the junction contained 4 bases not matched to a gene. DNA for the CDR3: TGTGCCACCAGTGCCGGGGGAGGGACCGGGGAGCTGTTTTTT. Encoded protein: CATSAGGGTGELFF.

The chain carries TRBV7-3 and TRBJ1-2, with 10 positions matching TRBD1. With 4 bases clipped from V and 8 bases from J, the junction kept 4 bases outside the gene matches. Germline CDR1 reads SGHTA; CDR2 reads FQGTGA. The CDR3 length is 13 residues. The CDR3 spells CASSSDRGRGYTF. CDR3 DNA: TGTGCCAGCAGCTCAGACAGGGGGCGAGGCTACACCTTC.

The rearrangement uses TRBV6-5 and TRBJ1-2; D is perhaps TRBD1 (5 bases). CDR1 is MNHEY, CDR2 SVGAGI, per germline. V was trimmed by 5 bases and J by 2 bases, leaving 15 bases between them. The CDR3 loop spans 15 amino acids. CDR3 DNA: TGTGCCAGCAGTCCGCTACCGACAGCCAACTATGGCTACACCTTC. Residues: CASSPLPTANYGYTF.

Here the CDR3 reads CASSLRGGREETQYF. The CDR3 coding sequence is TGTGCCAGCAGCTTACGCGGCGGGCGCGAAGAGACCCAGTACTTC. The rearrangement links TRBV7-8 to TRBJ2-5, with TRBD2 as a possible D gene (5 bases). In germline, CDR1 is SGHVS, CDR2 FQNEAQ. The CDR3 contains 15 residues. Between the trimmed V and J ends, which lost 2 bases and 3 bases, there was a span of 13 bases.